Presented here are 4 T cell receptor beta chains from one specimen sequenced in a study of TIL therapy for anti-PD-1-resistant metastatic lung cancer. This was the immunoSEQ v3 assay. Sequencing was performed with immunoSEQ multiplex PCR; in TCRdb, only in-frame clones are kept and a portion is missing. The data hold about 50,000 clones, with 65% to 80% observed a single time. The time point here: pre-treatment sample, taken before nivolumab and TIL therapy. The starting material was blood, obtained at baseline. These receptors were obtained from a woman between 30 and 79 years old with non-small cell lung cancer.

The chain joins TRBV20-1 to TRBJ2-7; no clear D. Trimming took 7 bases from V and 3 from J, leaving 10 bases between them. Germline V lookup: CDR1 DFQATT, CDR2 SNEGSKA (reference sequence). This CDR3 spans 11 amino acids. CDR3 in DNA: TGCAGTGTGCTCAGTGACTACGAGCAGTACTTC. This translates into CSVLSDYEQYF.

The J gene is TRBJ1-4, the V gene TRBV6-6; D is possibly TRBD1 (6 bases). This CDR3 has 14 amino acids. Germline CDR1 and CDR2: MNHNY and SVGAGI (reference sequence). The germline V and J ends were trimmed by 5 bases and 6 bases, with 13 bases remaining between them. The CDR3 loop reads CASSVQGTDEKLFF. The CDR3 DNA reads TGTGCCAGCAGTGTACAGGGTACGGATGAAAAACTGTTTTTT.

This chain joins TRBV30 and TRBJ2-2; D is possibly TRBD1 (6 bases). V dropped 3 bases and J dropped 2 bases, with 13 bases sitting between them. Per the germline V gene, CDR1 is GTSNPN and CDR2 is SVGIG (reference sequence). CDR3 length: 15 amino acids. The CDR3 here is CAWRGDRINTGELFF. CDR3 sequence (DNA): TGTGCCTGGAGGGGAGACAGGATTAACACCGGGGAGCTGTTTTTT.

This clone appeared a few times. This chain's CDR3 is CASSSRTSGSNGGNIQYF. In DNA form, the CDR3 reads TGTGCCAGCAGCTCTAGGACTAGCGGGAGTAACGGGGGGAACATTCAGTACTTC. V and J are TRBV5-6 and TRBJ2-4, with 13 bases matching TRBD2. The V segment lost 3 bases and the J segment 7 bases; nucleotides outside the gene matches: 13. The germline V gene has CDR1 SGHDT and CDR2 YYEEEE. There are 18 residues in the CDR3. The full variable domain, in which reference TRBV5-6 and TRBJ2-4 provide the parts outside the CDR3, is DAGVTQSPTHLIKTRGQQVTLRCSPKSGHDTVSWYQQALGQGPQFIFQYYEEEERQRGNFPDRFSGHQFPNYSSELNVNALLLGDSALYLCASSSRTSGSNGGNIQYFGAGTRLSVL.